The rows below give T cell receptor beta chains drawn from one sample of a study of glioma-infiltrating T cells after dendritic cell vaccination. The repertoire was sequenced with immunoSEQ multiplex PCR; TCRdb's copy has only in-frame clones and lacks some. Of roughly 100,000 clones listed, around 85% were seen once; the top ten hold just under 3%. The input for sequencing was blood, taken before dendritic cell vaccination. These receptors were taken from a human donor with glioblastoma. Both conserved end residues are part of each CDR3. Each record gives: clone size, J gene, D gene, V gene, CDR3 DNA, CDR3 protein. D genes are given only for firm matches. Clone size is stated in some rows and not others, as once, few, many or a class when expanded.

abundance: .; j_gene: TRBJ2-3; d_gene: TRBD2; v_gene: TRBV11-2; CDR3nt: TGTGCCAGCAGCTTACTAGCGGGCCTTCCTGGGGCAGATACGCAGTATTTT; CDR3aa: CASSLLAGLPGADTQYF
abundance: .; j_gene: TRBJ2-5; d_gene: .; v_gene: TRBV5-1; CDR3nt: TGCGCCAGCAGCCGCACATCTGGACAGAACCAAGAGACCCAGTACTTC; CDR3aa: CASSRTSGQNQETQYF
abundance: .; j_gene: TRBJ2-3; d_gene: .; v_gene: TRBV5-1; CDR3nt: TGCGCCAGCAGCTTGCCTACAGATACGCAGTATTTT; CDR3aa: CASSLPTDTQYF
abundance: .; j_gene: TRBJ2-1; d_gene: TRBD2; v_gene: TRBV6-5; CDR3nt: TGTGCCAGCAGTTACCCCGAAAGGCGCGGGGGGGCCGTGTGGTTCTTC; CDR3aa: CASSYPERRGGAVWFF
abundance: few; j_gene: TRBJ2-2; d_gene: TRBD2; v_gene: TRBV6-1; CDR3nt: TGTGCCAGCAGTCGCGGGGGACTGGGGGCCGGGGAGCTGTTTTTT; CDR3aa: CASSRGGLGAGELFF
abundance: few; j_gene: TRBJ1-1; d_gene: .; v_gene: TRBV29-1; CDR3nt: TGCAGCGTGTCCCTAAGGGGAACGCAAGAAGCTTTCTTT; CDR3aa: CSVSLRGTQEAFF
abundance: .; j_gene: TRBJ1-5; d_gene: TRBD1; v_gene: TRBV6-1; CDR3nt: TGTGCCAGCAGTGCGGACAGGGGGAGTGTGGGCAATCAGCCCCAGCATTTT; CDR3aa: CASSADRGSVGNQPQHF
abundance: .; j_gene: TRBJ2-7; d_gene: .; v_gene: TRBV11-2; CDR3nt: TGTGCCAGCAGTTCAGAGGCAGGGTTGGACTACGAGCAGTACTTC; CDR3aa: CASSSEAGLDYEQYF
abundance: .; j_gene: TRBJ1-2; d_gene: .; v_gene: TRBV19; CDR3nt: TGTGCCAGTAGTACCCTGGGAAAGGGAGGCTATGGCTACACCTTC; CDR3aa: CASSTLGKGGYGYTF
abundance: few; j_gene: TRBJ1-3; d_gene: TRBD1; v_gene: TRBV7-3; CDR3nt: TGTGCCAGCAGCTTCTCAGGGGGCTATGGAAACACCATATATTTT; CDR3aa: CASSFSGGYGNTIYF
abundance: .; j_gene: TRBJ2-2; d_gene: .; v_gene: TRBV5-1; CDR3nt: TGCGCCAGCAGCTTGGGTCCGGAGTTCGCGAACACCGGGGAGCTGTTTTTT; CDR3aa: CASSLGPEFANTGELFF
abundance: few; j_gene: TRBJ2-2; d_gene: .; v_gene: TRBV4-1; CDR3nt: TGCGCCAGCAGCCAAGTCAGGTCCACCGGGGAGCTGTTTTTT; CDR3aa: CASSQVRSTGELFF
abundance: .; j_gene: TRBJ2-3; d_gene: .; v_gene: TRBV29-1; CDR3nt: TGCAGCGTTGAGGGCCGCACAGATACGCAGTATTTT; CDR3aa: CSVEGRTDTQYF
abundance: .; j_gene: TRBJ2-1; d_gene: .; v_gene: TRBV5-1; CDR3nt: TGCGCCAGCACCCCCCGGAGCAGGGGCGGCGGCTATGAGCAGTTCTTC; CDR3aa: CASTPRSRGGGYEQFF
abundance: .; j_gene: TRBJ2-5; d_gene: TRBD2; v_gene: TRBV5-1; CDR3nt: TGCGCCAGCAGCTTGGGCCCCACTAGCGGGGGGGTTCAAGAGACCCAGTACTTC; CDR3aa: CASSLGPTSGGVQETQYF
abundance: few; j_gene: TRBJ2-1; d_gene: TRBD2; v_gene: TRBV19; CDR3nt: TGTGCCAGTAATGGACTAGCGGGTTACAATGAGCAGTTCTTC; CDR3aa: CASNGLAGYNEQFF
abundance: few; j_gene: TRBJ2-7; d_gene: .; v_gene: TRBV6-6; CDR3nt: TGTGCCAGCAGTTACCCGCGGCAGGGAAGGACCTACGAGCAGTACTTC; CDR3aa: CASSYPRQGRTYEQYF
abundance: .; j_gene: TRBJ2-7; d_gene: .; v_gene: TRBV5-1; CDR3nt: TGCGCCAGCTCCCCCGGGCCGCGGGACGAGCAGTACTTC; CDR3aa: CASSPGPRDEQYF
abundance: .; j_gene: TRBJ2-1; d_gene: .; v_gene: TRBV9; CDR3nt: TGTGCCAGCAGCGTAGTGGGGGACACGAGGACTGAGCAGTTCTTC; CDR3aa: CASSVVGDTRTEQFF
abundance: .; j_gene: TRBJ1-1; d_gene: TRBD1; v_gene: TRBV5-1; CDR3nt: TGCGCCAGCAGAGTGACAGGGTCGATGAACACTGAAGCTTTCTTT; CDR3aa: CASRVTGSMNTEAFF
abundance: .; j_gene: TRBJ2-5; d_gene: .; v_gene: TRBV19; CDR3nt: TGTGCCAGTAGTAAATCGCGAGAGACCCAGTACTTC; CDR3aa: CASSKSRETQYF
abundance: .; j_gene: TRBJ1-2; d_gene: .; v_gene: TRBV5-1; CDR3nt: TGCGCCAGCAGCTTGGAACAAAATGGCTACACCTTC; CDR3aa: CASSLEQNGYTF
abundance: .; j_gene: TRBJ1-5; d_gene: .; v_gene: TRBV5-6; CDR3nt: TGTGCCAGCAGCCTTGGAGCGGCCAGAGGAGGAAATCAGCCCCAGCATTTT; CDR3aa: CASSLGAARGGNQPQHF
abundance: .; j_gene: TRBJ2-1; d_gene: TRBD1; v_gene: TRBV14; CDR3nt: TGTGCCAGCAGCCCTTCGGACAGGTTGTTACAATACAATGAGCAGTTCTTC; CDR3aa: CASSPSDRLLQYNEQFF
abundance: .; j_gene: TRBJ2-3; d_gene: TRBD1; v_gene: TRBV7-8; CDR3nt: TGTGCCAGCAGCCCGACAGGGAGCACAGATACGCAGTATTTT; CDR3aa: CASSPTGSTDTQYF
abundance: once; j_gene: TRBJ1-6; d_gene: TRBD1; v_gene: TRBV6-5; CDR3nt: TGTGCCAGCAGTTACGGGACAGGGCCTAATTCACCCCTCCACTTT; CDR3aa: CASSYGTGPNSPLHF
abundance: few; j_gene: TRBJ2-7; d_gene: TRBD2; v_gene: TRBV7-2; CDR3nt: TGTGCCAGCAGCTTTGGGCAGCGGGGGGGCCCGGGCGGCGAGCAGTACTTC; CDR3aa: CASSFGQRGGPGGEQYF
abundance: .; j_gene: TRBJ1-4; d_gene: .; v_gene: TRBV5-1; CDR3nt: TGCGCCAGCAGCCCGGGGGGGAAGGAAAAACTGTTTTTT; CDR3aa: CASSPGGKEKLFF
abundance: .; j_gene: TRBJ2-1; d_gene: .; v_gene: TRBV19; CDR3nt: TGTGCCAGTAGCCTACCCGACATTTTCAATGAGCAGTTCTTC; CDR3aa: CASSLPDIFNEQFF
abundance: .; j_gene: TRBJ1-6; d_gene: .; v_gene: TRBV15; CDR3nt: TGTGCCACCAGCAGAGATAGGGGTAATGGATCACCCCTCCACTTT; CDR3aa: CATSRDRGNGSPLHF
abundance: .; j_gene: TRBJ2-1; d_gene: .; v_gene: TRBV11-3; CDR3nt: TGTGCCAGCAGCTTAGATACGGGGGTCCGATACAATGAGCAGTTCTTC; CDR3aa: CASSLDTGVRYNEQFF